A single sample is the source of the 26 T cell receptor beta chains below, sequenced in a study of blood T cell repertoires in COVID-19. Assay used: immunoSEQ multiplex PCR; TCRdb lists only in-frame clones, some missing. The table includes over 110,000 clones, roughly 80% detected once. The specimen sequenced was PBMCs or T cells enriched from blood (not recorded which). Every receptor here comes from a man in his forties with acute COVID-19.

V and J are TRBV6-5 and TRBJ1-1; the D gene is possibly TRBD1 (5 bases). Germline V gene lookup returns CDR1 MNHEY and CDR2 SVGAGI. V was shortened by 6 bases and J by 3 bases, with 14 bases between the two germline ends. CDR3 size: 14 residues. The chain's CDR3 is CASSTQGFYTEAFF. The CDR3 DNA follows: TGTGCCAGCAGCACCCAGGGATTTTACACTGAAGCTTTCTTT.

V usage is TRBV15 and J usage is TRBJ1-3; 10 nucleotides align to TRBD1. J lost 6 bases, V lost 2 bases, and 4 bases had no gene match. The CDR3 has 15 amino acids. Germline CDR1 LNHNV, CDR2 YYDKDF (reference sequence). The CDR3 protein is CATSRYGTGENTIYF. In DNA form, the CDR3 reads TGTGCCACCAGCAGATACGGGACAGGGGAAAACACCATATATTTT. The full variable domain, completed using reference TRBV15 and TRBJ1-3, is DAMVIQNPRYQVTQFGKPVTLSCSQTLNHNVMYWYQQKSSQAPKLLFHYYDKDFNNEADTPDNFQSRRPNTSFCFLDIRSPGLGDTAMYLCATSRYGTGENTIYFGEGSWLTVV.

This clone was detected only once. This rearrangement joins TRBV28 to TRBJ2-1, with D perhaps matching TRBD1 (5 bases). The germline gives CDR1 MDHEN, CDR2 SYDVKM. Trimming left V 7 bases short and J 1 base short, with 11 bases between. The CDR3 runs 14 residues. The CDR3 loop is CASNGQGSYNEQFF. As DNA, the CDR3 is TGTGCCAGCAATGGGCAGGGTTCCTACAATGAGCAGTTCTTC.

This clone occurred a few times. The chain couples TRBV10-1 to TRBJ2-7; weak D call: TRBD1 (6 bases). The CDR3 sequence is 15 residues long. CDR1 is WNHNN, CDR2 SYGVQD, per germline (reference sequence). Trimming cost V 3 bases and J 0 bases, with 12 bases left between them. CDR3 sequence reads: CASSDPTTGSYEQYF. CDR3 coding DNA: TGCGCCAGCAGTGATCCGACGACAGGCTCCTACGAGCAGTACTTC.

The chain couples TRBV9 to TRBJ2-1; TRBD2 aligns across 12 bases. The CDR3 spans 17 residues. Germline CDR1 and CDR2: SGDLS and YYNGEE. Trimming removed 0 bases from V and 8 bases from J; junction bases left unmatched: 9. In DNA, the CDR3 is TGTGCCAGCAGCGTAGACCCTAGCGGGAGGGCCCGTGATGAGCAGTTCTTC. It is translated as CASSVDPSGRARDEQFF.

This chain uses TRBV4-3 with TRBJ1-1; D remains ambiguous. CDR1 and CDR2 (germline): LGHNA, YSLEER. Trimming removed 0 bases at V and 7 bases at J, with 12 bases between. The CDR3 is 14 amino acids. CDR3: CASSQDSGSYEAFF. CDR3 nucleotides: TGCGCCAGCAGCCAAGATTCGGGGTCTTATGAAGCTTTCTTT.

The gene calls are TRBV19 and TRBJ1-6; TRBD1 is a possible D gene (6 bases). The V end was cut by 2 bases, the J end by 10 bases, with 12 bases between. The germline V gene encodes CDR1 LNHDA and CDR2 SQIVND (reference sequence). The length of the CDR3 is 14 residues. DNA for the CDR3: TGTGCCAGTAGTATACCGGGGAGGGGGTCACCCCTCCACTTT. As protein: CASSIPGRGSPLHF.

The chain links TRBV2 to TRBJ1-5; TRBD1 is a possible D gene (5 bases). Germline CDR1 and CDR2: SNHLY and FYNNEI. The CDR3 runs 15 residues. V was trimmed by 2 bases and J by 3 bases, leaving 11 bases between them. In DNA, the CDR3 is TGTGCCAGCAGTGAACGGAGACAGCCCAATCAGCCCCAGCATTTT. Translated, it gives CASSERRQPNQPQHF.

The chain joins TRBV28 to TRBJ2-7; the match to TRBD2 covers 9 bases. Germline CDR1 MDHEN, CDR2 SYDVKM. Trimming took 7 bases from V and 1 from J; bases not matched to a gene: 2. The CDR3 runs 13 residues. The CDR3 loop is CASNLAGSYEQYF. The CDR3, as DNA: TGTGCCAGCAACCTAGCGGGATCCTACGAGCAGTACTTC.

The chain uses TRBV18 and TRBJ2-5, with 9 bases lining up with TRBD1. V gave up 6 bases and J gave up 5 bases; unmatched junction bases: 10. This CDR3 has 15 residues. CDR1 and CDR2 from the germline V gene are KGHSH and LQKENI. The CDR3 DNA is TGTGCCAGCTCCCAGACGGGACAGGGAGGCGAGACCCAGTACTTC. Translated: CASSQTGQGGETQYF.

The chain carries TRBV7-9 and TRBJ2-5; weak D call: TRBD1 (7 bases). This CDR3 region has 13 residues. The germline V gene has CDR1 SEHNR and CDR2 FQNEAQ (reference sequence). Trimming cost V 6 bases and J 5 bases, with 13 bases left between them. CDR3 nucleotides: TGTGCCAGCAGTTATGCAGGGGGGGAGACCCAGTACTTC. Amino acid sequence: CASSYAGGETQYF.

This clone was seen once. This chain joins TRBV27 and TRBJ2-5; 7 bases align to TRBD1. Germline V lookup: CDR1 MNHEY, CDR2 SMNVEV (reference sequence). The V segment lost 4 bases and the J segment 3 bases; nucleotides outside the gene matches: 5. This CDR3 has 14 amino acids. In nucleotides, the CDR3 is TGTGCCAGCAGTTCACTACAGGGGAAAGAGACCCAGTACTTC. Its translation is CASSSLQGKETQYF.

The V call is TRBV6-5, the J call TRBJ2-7; the match to TRBD2 covers 7 bases. This CDR3 is 15 amino acids long. CDR1 and CDR2 (germline): MNHEY, SVGAGI. The trim removed 5 bases at V and 5 bases at J, leaving 12 bases unmatched. DNA of the CDR3: TGTGCCAGCAGTCCCTCCTCTGCGGGAGTACACGAGCAGTACTTC. It codes for CASSPSSAGVHEQYF.

The chain links TRBV9 to TRBJ1-3, with a tentative D call TRBD1 (5 bases). The germline V gene has CDR1 SGDLS and CDR2 YYNGEE. The CDR3 runs 16 residues. Trimming pared 4 bases from V and 2 bases from J, leaving 16 bases between. CDR3: CASSPAGGTPGNTIYF. CDR3 DNA sequence: TGTGCCAGCAGCCCAGCCGGGGGGACCCCTGGAAACACCATATATTTT.

This sequence joins TRBV7-2 and TRBJ1-1; tentatively, D is TRBD1 (6 bases). Deletions cut 4 bases from V and 5 bases from J, with 17 bases between. Germline V lookup: CDR1 SGHTA, CDR2 FQGNSA. The CDR3 is 15 amino acids. Here the CDR3 reads CASSWGRGAETEAFF. For the CDR3, the DNA is TGTGCCAGCAGCTGGGGCCGGGGGGCAGAAACTGAAGCTTTCTTT.

This clone came up once. This CDR3 reads CASRPDRVHYGYTF. CDR3 nucleotides: TGTGCCAGCAGACCGGACAGGGTTCACTATGGCTACACCTTC. The rearrangement joins TRBV5-4 to TRBJ1-2; 8 positions match TRBD1. V lost 5 bases to trimming and J lost 3 bases; unmatched junction nucleotides: 6. Germline CDR1 reads SGHNT; CDR2 reads YYREEE (reference sequence). This CDR3 comprises 14 residues.

A note on this clone: This sample also contains other DNA sequences that code for the same CDR3. The chain is built from TRBV5-6 and TRBJ2-3, with 12 positions matching TRBD2. Germline loops: CDR1 SGHDT, CDR2 YYEEEE. CDR3 length: 17 residues. Trimming cost V 4 bases and J 2 bases; bases outside gene matches: 8. CDR3 nucleotides: TGTGCCAGCAGCCGTCGACTAGCGGGGGATAACACAGATACGCAGTATTTT. It yields the protein CASSRRLAGDNTDTQYF.

This chain connects TRBV7-2 to TRBJ2-2; a possible D gene is TRBD2 (6 bases). The CDR3 length is 15 residues. Germline V gives CDR1 SGHTA, CDR2 FQGNSA. Trimming shortened V by 2 bases and J by 6 bases, and 13 bases separated the two germline ends. The CDR3: CASSLKRGGAGELFF. In DNA form, the CDR3 reads TGTGCCAGCAGCTTAAAGAGGGGCGGGGCCGGGGAGCTGTTTTTT.

This clone was found once. The same CDR3 arises from other DNA sequences in this sample as well. The rearrangement joins TRBV11-2 to TRBJ2-3, with TRBD2 matching 12 bases. Germline loops: CDR1 SGHAT, CDR2 FQNNGV. With 4 bases clipped from V and 5 bases from J, the junction kept 1 base outside the gene matches. The CDR3 runs 14 residues. CDR3 region: CASSSGLAGDTQYF. The DNA for the CDR3 is TGTGCCAGCAGCTCGGGACTAGCGGGAGATACGCAGTATTTT. The full variable domain, its missing parts supplied by reference TRBV11-2 and TRBJ2-3, is EAGVAQSPRYKIIEKRQSVAFWCNPISGHATLYWYQQILGQGPKLLIQFQNNGVVDDSQLPKDRFSAERLKGVDSTLKIQPAKLEDSAVYLCASSSGLAGDTQYFGPGTRLTVL.

Details on this clone: At the DNA level, this CDR3 is encoded by other sequences in the same sample as well. This chain connects TRBV18 to TRBJ2-5, with D unresolved. With 3 bases removed from V and 1 base from J, the gap between germline ends came to 3 bases. Germline-derived CDR1 and CDR2 are KGHSH and LQKENI. The CDR3 length is 12 residues. The CDR3 protein is CASSPVQETQYF. The CDR3 DNA is TGTGCCAGCTCACCCGTCCAAGAGACCCAGTACTTC.

This chain links TRBV5-5 with TRBJ1-2; no clear D gene. The length of the CDR3 is 15 residues. Trimming took 4 bases from V and 1 from J, leaving 14 bases between them. From germline, CDR1 is SGHKS and CDR2 YYEKEE (reference sequence). The CDR3 sequence is CASSPRSVVNYGYTF. The DNA for the CDR3 is TGTGCCAGCAGCCCGCGGTCCGTTGTTAACTATGGCTACACCTTC.

This clone has just one count. The chain couples TRBV5-1 to TRBJ2-5; TRBD1 matches at 9 bases. The CDR3 is 15 amino acids. CDR1 is SGHRS, CDR2 YFSETQ, per germline. With 0 bases clipped from V and 4 bases from J, the junction kept 4 bases outside the gene matches. DNA for the CDR3: TGCGCCAGCAGCTTGGGGGACAGGGTCGCAGAGACCCAGTACTTC. Protein sequence: CASSLGDRVAETQYF.

This chain joins TRBV28 and TRBJ2-5, with 9 bases that match TRBD2. The trim removed 2 bases at V and 6 bases at J, leaving 7 bases unmatched. Germline-derived CDR1 and CDR2 are MDHEN and SYDVKM. The CDR3 sequence is 15 residues long. CDR3 DNA sequence: TGTGCCAGCAGTTTAAGGCCTAGCGGGACGAAGACCCAGTACTTC. Protein sequence: CASSLRPSGTKTQYF.

J is TRBJ2-7 and V is TRBV28; TRBD1 agrees at 9 bases. CDR3 length: 19 amino acids. From germline, CDR1 is MDHEN and CDR2 SYDVKM. The J segment lost 3 bases and the V segment lost 3 bases, leaving 18 bases of the junction unmatched. The CDR3 loop reads CASSLSGQGFLDVFYEQYF. Written as DNA, the CDR3 is TGTGCCAGCAGTTTGTCGGGACAGGGTTTTTTGGACGTCTTCTACGAGCAGTACTTC.

The rearrangement joins TRBV19 to TRBJ2-6; a weak D match, TRBD2 (5 bases). The germline V gene has CDR1 LNHDA and CDR2 SQIVND (reference sequence). The CDR3 runs to 15 residues. The V and J ends lost 0 bases and 4 bases respectively, with 7 bases between them. CDR3 sequence reads: CASSIDTGGANVLTF. The CDR3 DNA is TGTGCCAGTAGTATAGATACGGGAGGGGCCAACGTCCTGACTTTC.

The chain carries TRBV13 and TRBJ2-2, with 8 bases matching TRBD2. This CDR3 spans 16 amino acids. J lost 0 bases, V lost 1 base, and 1 base had no gene match. Germline V gene lookup returns CDR1 PRHDT and CDR2 FYEKMQ (reference sequence). The CDR3 nucleotides read TGTGCCAGCAGCTTAGTGACTAGCGCGAACACCGGGGAGCTGTTTTTT. This translates into CASSLVTSANTGELFF. The full variable domain, its missing parts supplied by reference TRBV13 and TRBJ2-2, is AAGVIQSPRHLIKEKRETATLKCYPIPRHDTVYWYQQGPGQDPQFLISFYEKMQSDKGSIPDRFSAQQFSDYHSELNMSSLELGDSALYFCASSLVTSANTGELFFGEGSRLTVL.